Following are 25 T cell receptor beta chains from one sample sequenced in a study of T cell responses to AZD1222 COVID-19 vaccine. Generated by immunoSEQ multiplex PCR, the TCRdb table keeps only in-frame clones and is missing some. The sample yields more than 140,000 clones, more than 70% seen once. This sample comprised peripheral blood, obtained on day 0 of AZD1222 vaccination. The receptor set was obtained from an adult in good health.

The chain is built from TRBV6-5 and TRBJ1-5; 7 bases are a match to TRBD1. From germline, CDR1 is MNHEY and CDR2 SVGAGI. Unmatched junction bases numbered 4, after V lost 4 bases and J lost 7 bases. CDR3 length equals 13 residues. The CDR3 DNA follows: TGTGCCAGCAGTTCCCGACAGGGACAGCCCCAGCATTTT. As protein: CASSSRQGQPQHF.

This chain links TRBV28 with TRBJ2-5, with TRBD1 identical over 9 bases. This CDR3 comprises 16 residues. V lost 5 bases, J lost 5 bases, and 12 bases stayed unmatched. CDR1 is MDHEN, CDR2 SYDVKM, per germline. This chain's CDR3 is CASSPGTGRWRETQYF. The CDR3 nucleotides are TGTGCCAGCAGTCCCGGGACAGGGCGATGGAGGGAGACCCAGTACTTC.

J is TRBJ2-2 and V is TRBV2; 15 nucleotides agree with TRBD2. V dropped 6 bases and J dropped 4; count of bases not matched to a gene: 3. The CDR3 extends over 16 amino acids. Germline values: CDR1 SNHLY, CDR2 FYNNEI. The chain's CDR3 is CASRRTSGGATGELFF. The CDR3 nucleotides are TGTGCCAGCAGGAGGACTAGCGGGGGGGCCACCGGGGAGCTGTTTTTT.

The gene calls are TRBV20-1 and TRBJ1-5; D is undetermined. This CDR3 has 16 residues. Germline assignment: CDR1 DFQATT and CDR2 SNEGSKA (reference sequence). V was trimmed by 3 bases and J by 2 bases, leaving 17 bases between them. CDR3 DNA: TGCAGTGCTAGTAGGTCCGCCCAGGCACGCAATCAGCCCCAGCATTTT. Residues: CSASRSAQARNQPQHF.

This chain joins TRBV7-2 and TRBJ2-7; D possibly corresponds to TRBD2 (6 bases). CDR3 length: 13 residues. The germline gives CDR1 SGHTA, CDR2 FQGNSA. Trimming pared 0 bases from V and 7 bases from J, leaving 10 bases between. This chain's CDR3 is CASSLARAGEQYF. CDR3 nucleotide sequence: TGTGCCAGCAGCTTAGCCAGGGCGGGGGAGCAGTACTTC.

V gene TRBV12-5 combines with J gene TRBJ1-2; D is undetermined. Per germline, CDR1 LGHNT and CDR2 FRNRAP. The V end was cut by 1 base, the J end by 8 bases, with 14 bases between. The CDR3 sequence is 14 residues long. The CDR3: CASGLGPGRRGYTF. CDR3 in DNA: TGTGCTAGTGGTTTGGGACCCGGTCGCCGGGGCTACACCTTC.

There are a few counts of this clone. The chain uses TRBV9 and TRBJ2-2, with D hard to call. The CDR3 runs 17 residues. Germline assignment: CDR1 SGDLS and CDR2 YYNGEE. The ends were cut back, 4 bases at V and 0 bases at J, with 16 bases in the middle. CDR3 nucleotide sequence: TGTGCCAGCAGCCCCCATATGGACCCCTCGAACACCGGGGAGCTGTTTTTT. Translating it yields CASSPHMDPSNTGELFF.

This clone was counted a single time. This rearrangement joins TRBV5-4 to TRBJ2-5; possibly TRBD1 for D (6 bases). CDR1 is SGHNT, CDR2 YYREEE, per germline (reference sequence). V lost 4 bases, J lost 4 bases, and 11 bases lay in between. The CDR3 is 13 residues long. CDR3 region: CASSHRGGETQYF. The CDR3 DNA is TGTGCCAGCAGCCACCGAGGGGGAGAGACCCAGTACTTC.

J is TRBJ1-3 and V is TRBV9, with D uncertain. Trimming left V 2 bases short and J 0 bases short, with 6 bases between. CDR3 length: 14 residues. The germline CDR1 and CDR2 sequences are SGDLS and YYNGEE. For the CDR3, the DNA is TGTGCCAGCAGCGTCGAGAGCTCTGGAAACACCATATATTTT. Protein product: CASSVESSGNTIYF.

This chain uses TRBV12-3 or TRBV12-4 with TRBJ1-6, with D perhaps matching TRBD1 (6 bases). The V and J ends lost 8 bases and 9 bases respectively, with 11 bases between them. This CDR3 has 12 residues. CDR3 sequence reads: CASAGAGSPLHF. CDR3 bases: TGTGCCAGCGCGGGGGCAGGTTCACCCCTCCACTTT.

The CDR3 DNA sequence: TGCGCCAGCAGCTTAGGGTCCCCTTCCACAGATACGCAGTATTTT. Its protein product is CASSLGSPSTDTQYF. The V call is TRBV5-1, the J call TRBJ2-3, with D unresolved. Deletions cut 2 bases from V and 2 bases from J, with 12 bases between. Per germline, CDR1 SGHRS and CDR2 YFSETQ. This CDR3 has 15 residues. The full variable domain, completed using reference TRBV5-1 and TRBJ2-3, is KAGVTQTPRYLIKTRGQQVTLSCSPISGHRSVSWYQQTPGQGLQFLFEYFSETQRNKGNFPGRFSGRQFSNSRSEMNVSTLELGDSALYLCASSLGSPSTDTQYFGPGTRLTVL.

The sample holds a few counts of this clone. This chain joins TRBV7-9 and TRBJ1-3, with a tentative D call TRBD1 (5 bases). CDR3 length equals 16 residues. Per the germline V gene, CDR1 is SEHNR and CDR2 is FQNEAQ (reference sequence). V was shortened by 1 base and J by 0 bases, with 10 bases between the two germline ends. The CDR3 DNA follows: TGTGCCAGCAGCTTAGGGGGGTCCCTCTCTGGAAACACCATATATTTT. Residues: CASSLGGSLSGNTIYF.

The gene calls are TRBV5-1 and TRBJ2-3, with D unresolved. The CDR3 runs 13 residues. V dropped 6 bases and J dropped 4 bases, with 12 bases sitting between them. Germline V gene sequence: CDR1 SGHRS, CDR2 YFSETQ. CDR3 sequence (DNA): TGCGCCAGCACCCTTCAGCCCCCAGATACGCAGTATTTT. It is translated as CASTLQPPDTQYF.

The chain joins TRBV10-3 to TRBJ1-2; unclear D gene. CDR3 size: 13 residues. The V and J ends lost 5 bases and 8 bases respectively, with 15 bases between them. Looked up from germline, CDR1 is ENHRY and CDR2 is SYGVKD. CDR3 nucleotide sequence: TGTGCCATCAGTTATAACCCGCCGCGGGGCTACACCTTC. Its protein is CAISYNPPRGYTF.

The rearrangement links TRBV4-3 to TRBJ1-6; 8 nucleotides agree with TRBD1. CDR1 and CDR2 from the germline V gene are LGHNA and YSLEER. V gave up 1 base and J gave up 6 bases; unmatched junction bases: 8. This CDR3 has 17 residues. CDR3 DNA sequence: TGCGCCAGCAGCCAAGTCTATAGCAGGGGGCGTAATTCACCCCTCCACTTT. Amino acids: CASSQVYSRGRNSPLHF.

The chain couples TRBV5-4 to TRBJ1-2; D gene uncertain. The ends were cut back, 1 base at V and 4 bases at J, with 8 bases in the middle. Germline assignment: CDR1 SGHNT and CDR2 YYREEE (reference sequence). The CDR3 runs 13 residues. The CDR3 DNA reads TGTGCCAGCAGCTTGCAAGGCGCCTATGGCTACACCTTC. It yields the protein CASSLQGAYGYTF.

This clone was counted a single time. The chain employs TRBV18 and TRBJ2-2; TRBD1 is a possible D gene (5 bases). Germline V gene lookup returns CDR1 KGHSH and CDR2 LQKENI. V was trimmed by 3 bases and J by 1 base, leaving 9 bases between them. This CDR3 contains 15 residues. The chain's CDR3 is CASSPRTRNTGELFF. DNA of the CDR3: TGTGCCAGCTCACCGAGGACAAGGAACACCGGGGAGCTGTTTTTT.

V is TRBV4-1 and J is TRBJ2-7; 8 bases fit TRBD2. V was pared by 1 base and J by 4 bases, with 6 bases of the junction left unmatched. This CDR3 is built from 15 residues. Germline lookup yields CDR1 MGHRA and CDR2 YSYEKL. The CDR3 DNA follows: TGCGCCAGCAGCCAAGCGGGGGGGAGAAGATACGAGCAGTACTTC. Its translation: CASSQAGGRRYEQYF.

The chain is built from TRBV19 and TRBJ2-2, with D possibly being TRBD2 (5 bases). CDR3 length: 21 residues. The V gene's germline CDR1 is LNHDA and CDR2 SQIVND (reference sequence). V was trimmed by 3 bases and J by 3 bases, leaving 29 bases between them. The CDR3 here is CASSIRWRWAKEAPYTGELFF. CDR3 nucleotide sequence: TGTGCCAGTAGTATCCGGTGGAGGTGGGCCAAAGAGGCGCCCTACACCGGGGAGCTGTTTTTT.

This clone was detected once. V gene TRBV5-4 combines with J gene TRBJ1-2; D not certain. Trimming took off 0 bases at V and 4 bases at J, with 10 bases between the two ends. The CDR3 has 14 amino acids. Germline-derived CDR1 and CDR2 are SGHNT and YYREEE (reference sequence). The CDR3 bases are TGTGCCAGCAGCTTGGATGGGTTGGTCTATGGCTACACCTTC. It is translated as CASSLDGLVYGYTF. Combining the CDR3 with reference TRBV5-4 and TRBJ1-2 gives the whole variable domain ETGVTQSPTHLIKTRGQQVTLRCSSQSGHNTVSWYQQALGQGPQFIFQYYREEENGRGNFPPRFSGLQFPNYSSELNVNALELDDSALYLCASSLDGLVYGYTFGSGTRLTVV.

DNA for the CDR3: TGTGCCAGCTCACCAAGTGGTTGGGGGAACACTGAAGCTTTCTTT. Its translation is CASSPSGWGNTEAFF. The chain has TRBV18 and TRBJ1-1; D uncertain. The germline V gene has CDR1 KGHSH and CDR2 LQKENI. V dropped 2 bases and J dropped 1 base, with 11 bases sitting between them. This CDR3 is 15 amino acids long.

This sequence joins TRBV2 and TRBJ2-7; D remains ambiguous. This CDR3 is built from 13 residues. Germline values: CDR1 SNHLY, CDR2 FYNNEI. V was pared by 5 bases and J by 7 bases, with 15 bases between. CDR3 bases: TGTGCCAGCAGTTCCGGACCCCCTAGGGAGCAGTACTTC. This sequence encodes CASSSGPPREQYF.

The chain carries TRBV21-1 and TRBJ2-5; the listed D gene, TRBD1, was not tested against the DNA. TRBV21-1 is described as a pseudogene. The CDR3 is 14 residues long. The DNA of the CDR3 is TGTGCCAGCAGCGCCCCGGGACAGCAGGAGACCCAGTACTTC. Translating gives CASSAPGQQETQYF.

V usage is TRBV2 and J usage is TRBJ2-1; possibly TRBD1 for D (6 bases). The CDR3 totals 15 residues. The germline V and J ends were trimmed by 5 bases and 10 bases, with 21 bases remaining between them. From germline, CDR1 is SNHLY and CDR2 FYNNEI. The CDR3 sequence is CASSPWRTDSSEQFF. In DNA form, the CDR3 reads TGTGCCAGCAGTCCCTGGCGGACAGACTCTTCAGAGCAGTTCTTC.

The chain recombines TRBV7-9 with TRBJ1-1; maybe TRBD1 (6 bases). The germline V gene has CDR1 SEHNR and CDR2 FQNEAQ (reference sequence). Trimming cost V 4 bases and J 0 bases, with 12 bases left between them. CDR3 length: 15 amino acids. CDR3 protein: CASSSPGTMNTEAFF. The CDR3, as DNA: TGTGCCAGCAGCTCCCCCGGGACAATGAACACTGAAGCTTTCTTT.